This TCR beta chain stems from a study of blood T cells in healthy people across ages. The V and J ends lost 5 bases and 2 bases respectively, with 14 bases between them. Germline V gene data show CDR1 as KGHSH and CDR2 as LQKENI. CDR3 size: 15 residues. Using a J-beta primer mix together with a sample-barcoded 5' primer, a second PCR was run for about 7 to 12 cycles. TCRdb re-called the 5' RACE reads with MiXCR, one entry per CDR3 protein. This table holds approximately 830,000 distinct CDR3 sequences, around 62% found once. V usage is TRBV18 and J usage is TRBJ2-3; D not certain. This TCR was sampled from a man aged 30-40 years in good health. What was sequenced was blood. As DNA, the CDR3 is TGTGCCAGCTCATCCGCCCTCCCGACCACAGATACGCAGTATTTT. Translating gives CASSSALPTTDTQYF.